The rows below give T cell receptor beta chains drawn from one sample of a study of cytomegalovirus exposure and HLA in healthy donors. Profiled with immunoSEQ multiplex PCR; TCRdb holds only in-frame clones, not every one. The sample records 90,000 to 100,000 clones, around three quarters being singletons. Sample: PBMCs. Receptor source: a man in his fifties or sixties in good health and CMV-seropositive. The CDR3 runs from the conserved cysteine through the conserved F or W. Each record gives: V gene, J gene, CDR3 length, clone size, D gene, CDR3 protein, CDR3 DNA. A D gene is named only where the DNA matches it firmly. A row's size may be missing; if present it is once, few, many or a size class.

>TRBV6-5|TRBJ2-5|15|-|-
CASRAGWGREETQYF
TGTGCCAGCAGGGCGGGTTGGGGGCGAGAAGAGACCCAGTACTTC
>TRBV9|TRBJ1-5|15|-|-
CASSVGAYSNQPQHF
TGTGCCAGCAGCGTAGGGGCCTATAGCAATCAGCCCCAGCATTTT
>TRBV10-3|TRBJ2-1|16|few|-
CAISERRGSSYNEQFF
TGTGCCATCAGTGAGCGGCGGGGCAGCTCCTACAATGAGCAGTTCTTC
>TRBV10-1|TRBJ2-3|14|once|-
CASGESSATDTQYF
TGCGCCAGCGGTGAGTCGAGCGCCACAGATACGCAGTATTTT
>TRBV9|TRBJ1-2|15|-|-
CASSVGWSPDYGYTF
TGTGCCAGCAGCGTAGGGTGGAGCCCGGACTATGGCTACACCTTC
>TRBV5-1|TRBJ1-4|14|-|TRBD1
CASSSGGFDEKLFF
TGCGCCAGCAGCTCAGGGGGTTTTGATGAAAAACTGTTTTTT
>TRBV6-4|TRBJ1-6|15|-|TRBD1
CASKLKTGENSPLHF
TGTGCCAGCAAACTTAAGACAGGGGAGAATTCACCCCTCCACTTT
>TRBV25-1|TRBJ2-3|15|-|TRBD2
CASSEYLAGGSAQYF
TGTGCCAGCAGTGAATATCTAGCGGGGGGCTCAGCGCAGTATTTT
>TRBV5-6|TRBJ2-5|14|few|-
CASSLKWGPKTQYF
TGTGCCAGCAGCTTGAAGTGGGGCCCAAAGACCCAGTACTTC
>TRBV19|TRBJ1-1|14|-|TRBD1
CASRTGQTYTEAFF
TGTGCCAGTAGGACGGGACAGACGTACACTGAAGCTTTCTTT
>TRBV5-1|TRBJ2-6|15|-|-
CASSLDSSGANVLTF
TGCGCCAGCAGCTTGGACAGCTCTGGGGCCAACGTCCTGACTTTC
>TRBV9|TRBJ2-2|14|-|-
CASSAGQHTGELFF
TGTGCCAGCAGCGCCGGACAACACACCGGGGAGCTGTTTTTT
>TRBV6-6|TRBJ1-4|15|-|TRBD1
CVSSPPGQVDEKLFF
TGTGTCAGCAGTCCACCGGGACAGGTAGATGAAAAACTGTTTTTT
>TRBV28|TRBJ2-7|11|once|-
CASSWHDEQYF
TGTGCCAGCAGTTGGCATGACGAGCAGTACTTC
>TRBV14|TRBJ2-7|12|-|-
CASSQDRYEQYF
TGTGCCAGCAGCCAAGATCGCTACGAGCAGTACTTC
>TRBV4-3|TRBJ2-1|17|once|-
CASSQDPPGSSYNEQFF
TGCGCCAGCAGCCAAGATCCTCCGGGGAGCTCCTACAATGAGCAGTTCTTC
>TRBV28|TRBJ1-5|14|once|-
CASSLGGKDQPQHF
TGTGCCAGCAGCCTAGGAGGGAAGGATCAGCCCCAGCATTTT
>TRBV5-8|TRBJ2-5|15|once|-
CASSLELGRQETQYF
TGTGCCAGCAGCTTGGAGCTGGGGCGACAAGAGACCCAGTACTTC
>TRBV6-6|TRBJ2-2|15|once|TRBD1
CASSTDRVVTGELFF
TGTGCTAGCAGTACGGACAGGGTGGTCACCGGGGAGCTGTTTTTT
>TRBV10-3|TRBJ1-2|14|-|-
CAISEYGSENGYTF
TGTGCCATCAGTGAGTACGGTAGTGAAAATGGCTACACCTTC
>TRBV6-5|TRBJ2-5|15|-|-
CASSYRRPAGETQYF
TGTGCCAGCAGTTATAGGAGACCCGCCGGAGAGACCCAGTACTTC
>TRBV6-1|TRBJ2-2|14|-|-
CASSGMSGTGELFF
TGTGCCAGCAGTGGAATGTCGGGGACCGGGGAGCTGTTTTTT
>TRBV23-1|TRBJ2-5|17|-|-
CASSQSNYRGGQETQYF
TGCGCCAGCAGTCAATCAAACTACCGAGGGGGCCAAGAGACCCAGTACTTC
>TRBV6-5|TRBJ1-6|15|-|-
CASSRRDTHNSPLHF
TGTGCCAGCAGCCGACGGGACACTCATAATTCACCCCTCCACTTT
>TRBV19|TRBJ2-1|13|once|-
CASTSGTYNEQFF
TGTGCCAGTACCTCAGGCACCTACAATGAGCAGTTCTTC
>TRBV30|TRBJ1-4|15|-|-
CAWSSSLPGGEKLFF
TGTGCCTGGAGTTCTTCCCTCCCCGGGGGTGAAAAACTGTTTTTT
>TRBV2|TRBJ1-4|14|-|-
CASSEVGGDEKLFF
TGTGCCAGCAGTGAAGTAGGGGGTGACGAAAAACTGTTTTTT
>TRBV10-3|TRBJ1-1|14|-|TRBD1
CAISMTGADPEAFF
TGTGCCATCAGTATGACAGGGGCCGACCCTGAAGCTTTCTTT
>TRBV14|TRBJ1-5|12|-|-
CASSPGVQPQHF
TGTGCCAGCAGCCCCGGGGTACAGCCCCAGCATTTT
>TRBV23-1|TRBJ1-2|14|-|TRBD1
CASRPPGQGSGYTF
TGCGCCAGCAGGCCTCCTGGACAGGGAAGTGGCTACACCTTC
>TRBV7-8|TRBJ2-7|14|-|-
CASSNRTVSYEQYF
TGTGCCAGCAGCAACAGGACAGTATCCTACGAGCAGTACTTC